These T cell receptor beta chains were read from a single sample in a study of blood T cell repertoires in COVID-19. Here immunoSEQ multiplex PCR was the method, and the copy in TCRdb shows in-frame clones only, minus some. The data show more than 150,000 clones, around 90% seen once. The sample taken for sequencing was peripheral blood. The receptors were gathered from a man in his forties with acute or convalescent COVID-19. Both conserved end residues are part of each CDR3. D genes are given only for firm matches.

>TRBV2|TRBD1|TRBJ2-7
CASRPTGGGDEQYF
>TRBV29-1|.|TRBJ2-2
CSVGESGFSGELFF
>TRBV27|.|TRBJ1-1
CASRDGGDTEAFF
>TRBV11-2|TRBD2|TRBJ2-3
CASSFGLAGASKNTQYF
>TRBV5-1|TRBD2|TRBJ2-5
CASSTGTSGKETQYF
>TRBV19|TRBD1|TRBJ2-1
CASSNRDRGRGEQFF
>TRBV6-5|.|TRBJ1-2
CASSSDSGNYGYTF
>TRBV5-1|.|TRBJ1-1
CASSPFTSLDTEAFF
>TRBV29-1|TRBD2|TRBJ2-7
CSVENRLAASYEQYF
>TRBV2|TRBD1|TRBJ1-2
CASTKTGTIPDGYTF
>TRBV19|TRBD1|TRBJ2-6
CASSAIRDRLSGANVLTF
>TRBV24-1|TRBD1|TRBJ2-7
CASETADRAYSYEQYF
>TRBV28|TRBD1|TRBJ1-4
CASSPTGRLMNGKLFF
>TRBV6-2/TRBV6-3|.|TRBJ2-7
CASSTGLSQYEQYF
>TRBV19|.|TRBJ1-5
CASSMGHGNNQPQHF
>TRBV5-1|TRBD2|TRBJ2-3
CASSLGGLAGSTDTQYF
>TRBV6-5|.|TRBJ1-3
CASSQGVGNTIYF
>TRBV7-9|TRBD1|TRBJ1-2
CASSRGQGGGGYTF
>TRBV18|TRBD1|TRBJ2-7
CASSPPTGGTHEQYF
>TRBV27|.|TRBJ2-2
CASSLGGVNTGELFF
>TRBV11-3|TRBD2|TRBJ2-5
CASSQAGREETQYF
>TRBV2|.|TRBJ2-3
CASSEAGAGTSF
>TRBV19|.|TRBJ1-5
CASRKGVDNQPQHF
>TRBV6-5|TRBD1|TRBJ2-7
CASKSQGAAYEQYF
>TRBV11-2|TRBD1|TRBJ2-7
CASSRTTGTDSYEQYF
>TRBV7-2|.|TRBJ2-3
CASSLATVLSHTDTQYF
>TRBV4-1|TRBD1|TRBJ1-1
CASRIQGGPMNTEAFF
>TRBV18|.|TRBJ2-4
CASSPEGSPKNIQYF
>TRBV14|.|TRBJ2-2
CASSPYYTGELFF
>TRBV28|.|TRBJ2-7
CASSRAPSYEQYF
>TRBV19|.|TRBJ2-7
CASRRTVASYEQYF
>TRBV7-2|TRBD1|TRBJ2-1
CASSLARGRNNEQFF
>TRBV6-5|.|TRBJ2-3
CASSYTGGADTQYF